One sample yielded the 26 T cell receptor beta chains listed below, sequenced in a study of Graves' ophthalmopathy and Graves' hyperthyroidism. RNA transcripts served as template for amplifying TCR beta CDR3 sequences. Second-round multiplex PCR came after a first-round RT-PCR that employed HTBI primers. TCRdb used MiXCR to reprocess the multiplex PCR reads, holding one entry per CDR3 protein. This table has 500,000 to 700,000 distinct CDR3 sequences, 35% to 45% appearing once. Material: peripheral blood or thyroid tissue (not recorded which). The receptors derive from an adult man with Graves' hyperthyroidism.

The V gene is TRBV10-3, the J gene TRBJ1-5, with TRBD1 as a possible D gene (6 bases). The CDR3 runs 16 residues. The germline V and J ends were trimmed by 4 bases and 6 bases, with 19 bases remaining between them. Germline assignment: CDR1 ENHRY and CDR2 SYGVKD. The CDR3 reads CAISASVGGATQPQHF. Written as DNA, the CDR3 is TGTGCCATCAGTGCCTCGGTAGGGGGGGCGACTCAGCCCCAGCATTTT.

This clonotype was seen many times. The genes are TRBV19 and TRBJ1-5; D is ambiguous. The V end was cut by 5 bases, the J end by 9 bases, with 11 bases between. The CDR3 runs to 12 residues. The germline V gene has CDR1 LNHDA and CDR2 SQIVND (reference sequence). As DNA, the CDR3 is TGTGCCAGTAGTGCCGAGGCTCGGCCCCAGCATTTT. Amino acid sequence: CASSAEARPQHF.

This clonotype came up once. The CDR3 loop is CSVGGTSGGASDQFF. CDR3 coding DNA: TGCAGCGTTGGGGGGACTAGCGGGGGGGCATCAGACCAGTTCTTC. J is TRBJ2-5 and V is TRBV29-1, with 16 bases fitting TRBD2. The J call may be faulty, since TRBJ2-1 better matches the DNA end. Germline loops: CDR1 SQVTM, CDR2 ANQGSEA. This CDR3 is 15 amino acids long.

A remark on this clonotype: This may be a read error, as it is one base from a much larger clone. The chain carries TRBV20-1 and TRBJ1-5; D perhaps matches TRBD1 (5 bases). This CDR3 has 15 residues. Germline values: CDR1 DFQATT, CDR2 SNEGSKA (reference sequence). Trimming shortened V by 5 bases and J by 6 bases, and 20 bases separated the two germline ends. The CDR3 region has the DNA TGCAGTGCTGCAACGCCCAGGGCTGGTGGTCAGCCCCAGCATTTT. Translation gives CSAATPRAGGQPQHF.

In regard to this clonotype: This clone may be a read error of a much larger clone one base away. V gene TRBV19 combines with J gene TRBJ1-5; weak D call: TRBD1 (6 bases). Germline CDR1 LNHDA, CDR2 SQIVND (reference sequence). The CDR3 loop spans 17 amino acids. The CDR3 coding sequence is TGTGCCAGTAGTATAGGGGAACAGGGTAATAGCAATCAGCCCCGGCATTTT. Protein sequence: CASSIGEQGNSNQPRHF.

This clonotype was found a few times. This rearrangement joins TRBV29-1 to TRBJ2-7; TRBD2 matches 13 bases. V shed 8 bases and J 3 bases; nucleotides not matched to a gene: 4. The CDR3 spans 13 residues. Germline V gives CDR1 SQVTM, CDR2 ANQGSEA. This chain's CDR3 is CSQGLAGVYEQYF. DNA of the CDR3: TGCAGCCAAGGACTAGCGGGAGTCTACGAGCAGTACTTC.

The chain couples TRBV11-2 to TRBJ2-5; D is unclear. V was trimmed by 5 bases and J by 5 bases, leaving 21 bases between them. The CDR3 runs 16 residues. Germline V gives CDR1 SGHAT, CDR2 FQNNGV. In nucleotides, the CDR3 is TGTGCCAGCAGCCGTTCCACGGGCCTTATAAGGGAGACCCAGTACTTC. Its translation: CASSRSTGLIRETQYF.

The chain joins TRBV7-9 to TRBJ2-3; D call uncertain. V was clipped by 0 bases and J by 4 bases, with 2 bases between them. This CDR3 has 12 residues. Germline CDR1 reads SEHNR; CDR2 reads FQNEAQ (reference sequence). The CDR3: CASSLAADTQYF. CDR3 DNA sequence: TGTGCCAGCAGCTTAGCGGCAGATACGCAGTATTTT.

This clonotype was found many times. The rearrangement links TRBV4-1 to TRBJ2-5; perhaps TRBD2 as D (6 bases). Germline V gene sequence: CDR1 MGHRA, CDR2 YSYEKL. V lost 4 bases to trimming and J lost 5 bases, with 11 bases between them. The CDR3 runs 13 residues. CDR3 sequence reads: CASSRLEVETQYF. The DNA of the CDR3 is TGCGCCAGCAGCCGACTAGAGGTTGAGACCCAGTACTTC.

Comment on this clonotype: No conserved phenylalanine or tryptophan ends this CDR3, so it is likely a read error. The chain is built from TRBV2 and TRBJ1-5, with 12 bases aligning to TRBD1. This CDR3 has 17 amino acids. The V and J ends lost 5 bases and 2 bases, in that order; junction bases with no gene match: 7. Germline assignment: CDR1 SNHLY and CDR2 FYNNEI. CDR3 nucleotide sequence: TGTGCCAGCAGTCCTGGGACAGGGGGCCAAGGCAATCAGCCCCAGCATCTT. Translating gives CASSPGTGGQGNQPQHL.

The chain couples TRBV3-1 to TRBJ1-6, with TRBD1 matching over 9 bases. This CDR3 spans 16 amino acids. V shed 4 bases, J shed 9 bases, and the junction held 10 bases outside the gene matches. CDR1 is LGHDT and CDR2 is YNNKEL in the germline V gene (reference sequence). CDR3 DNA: TGTGCCAGCAGCCCAGGACTCGGACAGGGGCCTTCACCCCTCCACTTT. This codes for CASSPGLGQGPSPLHF.

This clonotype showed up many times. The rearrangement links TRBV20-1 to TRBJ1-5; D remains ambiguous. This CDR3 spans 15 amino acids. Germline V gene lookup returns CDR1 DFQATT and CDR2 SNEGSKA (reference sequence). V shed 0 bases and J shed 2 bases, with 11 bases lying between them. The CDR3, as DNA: TGCAGTGCTAGAGAGGGAGGAGACGGCAATCAGCCCCAGCATTTT. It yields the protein CSAREGGDGNQPQHF.

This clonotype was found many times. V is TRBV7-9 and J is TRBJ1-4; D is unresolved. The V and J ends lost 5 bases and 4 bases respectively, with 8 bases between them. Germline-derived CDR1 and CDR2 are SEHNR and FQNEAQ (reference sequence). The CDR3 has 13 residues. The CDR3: CASSRSVNEKLFF. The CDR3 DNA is TGTGCCAGCAGCCGGTCAGTTAATGAAAAACTGTTTTTT.

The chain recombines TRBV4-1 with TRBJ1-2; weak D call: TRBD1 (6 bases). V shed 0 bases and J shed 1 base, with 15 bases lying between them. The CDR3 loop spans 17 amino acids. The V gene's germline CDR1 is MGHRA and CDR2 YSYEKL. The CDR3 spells CASSQEGLQGLNYGYTF. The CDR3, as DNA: TGCGCCAGCAGCCAAGAGGGTTTACAGGGCCTTAACTATGGCTACACCTTC.

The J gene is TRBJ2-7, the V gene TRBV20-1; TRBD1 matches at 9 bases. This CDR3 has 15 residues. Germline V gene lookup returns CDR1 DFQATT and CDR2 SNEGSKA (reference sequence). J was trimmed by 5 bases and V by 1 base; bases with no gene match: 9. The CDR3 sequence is CSARGPGTGLDEQYF. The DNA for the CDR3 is TGCAGTGCTAGAGGACCCGGGACAGGGCTTGACGAGCAGTACTTC.

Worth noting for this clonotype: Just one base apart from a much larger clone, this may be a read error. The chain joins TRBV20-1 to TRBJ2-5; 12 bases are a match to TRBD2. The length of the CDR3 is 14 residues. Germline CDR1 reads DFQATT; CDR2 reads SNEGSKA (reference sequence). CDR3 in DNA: TGCAGTGCTCTGACTAGCGGGGGCGGGGAGACCCAGTGCTTC. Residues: CSALTSGGGETQCF.

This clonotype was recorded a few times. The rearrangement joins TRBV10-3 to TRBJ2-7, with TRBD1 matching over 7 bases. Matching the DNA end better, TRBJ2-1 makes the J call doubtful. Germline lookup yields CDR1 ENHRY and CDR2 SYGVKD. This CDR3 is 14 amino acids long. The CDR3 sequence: CAISGDRVYNEQFF. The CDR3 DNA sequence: TGTGCCATCAGTGGCGACAGGGTCTACAATGAGCAGTTCTTC.

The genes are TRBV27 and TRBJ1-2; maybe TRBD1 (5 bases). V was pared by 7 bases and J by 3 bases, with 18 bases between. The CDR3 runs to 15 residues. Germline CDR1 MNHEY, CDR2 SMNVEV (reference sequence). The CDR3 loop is CASTTLAGIDYGYTF. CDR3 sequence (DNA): TGTGCCAGCACCACCCTAGCAGGGATAGACTATGGCTACACCTTC.

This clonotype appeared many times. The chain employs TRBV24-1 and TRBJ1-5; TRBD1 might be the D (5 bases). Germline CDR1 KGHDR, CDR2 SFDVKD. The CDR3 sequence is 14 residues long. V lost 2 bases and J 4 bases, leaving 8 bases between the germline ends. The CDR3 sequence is CATSDSRTNQPQHF. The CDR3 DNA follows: TGTGCCACCAGTGATTCAAGGACAAATCAGCCCCAGCATTTT.

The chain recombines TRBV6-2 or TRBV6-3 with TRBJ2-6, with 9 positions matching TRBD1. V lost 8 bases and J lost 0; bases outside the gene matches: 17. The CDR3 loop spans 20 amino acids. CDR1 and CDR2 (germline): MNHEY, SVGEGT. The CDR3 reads CASSPLHTGTGSSGANVLTF. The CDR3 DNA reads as TGTGCCAGCTCACCCCTTCATACCGGGACAGGGAGCTCTGGGGCCAACGTCCTGACTTTC.

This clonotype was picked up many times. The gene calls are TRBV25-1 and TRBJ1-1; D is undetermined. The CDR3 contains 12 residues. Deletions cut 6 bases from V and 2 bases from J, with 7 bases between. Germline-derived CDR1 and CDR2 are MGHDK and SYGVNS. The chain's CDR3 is CASSQSNTEAFF. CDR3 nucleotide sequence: TGTGCCAGCAGCCAAAGTAACACTGAAGCTTTCTTT.

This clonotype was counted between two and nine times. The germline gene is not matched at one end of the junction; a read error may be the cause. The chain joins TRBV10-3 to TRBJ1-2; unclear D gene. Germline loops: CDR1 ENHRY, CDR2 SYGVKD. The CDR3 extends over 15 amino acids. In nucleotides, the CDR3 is TGTGCCAGCAGTAACCGACGGATACCATACTATGGCTACACCTTC. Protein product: CASSNRRIPYYGYTF.

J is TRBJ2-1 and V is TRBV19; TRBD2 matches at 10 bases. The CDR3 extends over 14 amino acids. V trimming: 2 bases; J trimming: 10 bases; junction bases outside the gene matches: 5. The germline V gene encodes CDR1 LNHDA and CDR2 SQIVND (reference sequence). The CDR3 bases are TGTGCCAGTAGTATAAGCGGGAGGGCCCGGGAGCAGTTCTTC. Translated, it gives CASSISGRAREQFF.

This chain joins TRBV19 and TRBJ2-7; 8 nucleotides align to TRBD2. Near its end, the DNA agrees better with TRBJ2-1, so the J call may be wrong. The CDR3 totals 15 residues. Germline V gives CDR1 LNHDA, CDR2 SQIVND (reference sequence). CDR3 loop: CASSIGAGVYNEQFF. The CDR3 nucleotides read TGTGCCAGTAGTATAGGAGCGGGAGTGTACAATGAGCAGTTCTTC.

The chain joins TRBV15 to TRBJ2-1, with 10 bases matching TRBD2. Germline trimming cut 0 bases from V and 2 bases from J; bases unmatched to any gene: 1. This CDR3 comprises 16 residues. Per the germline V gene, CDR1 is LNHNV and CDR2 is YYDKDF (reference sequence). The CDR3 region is CATSRDTSGAYNEQFF. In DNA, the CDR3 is TGTGCCACCAGCAGAGATACTAGCGGGGCCTACAATGAGCAGTTCTTC.

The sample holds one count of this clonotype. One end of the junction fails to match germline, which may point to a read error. CDR3 protein: CASSVELGYGQYF. CDR3 DNA sequence: TGCGCCAGCAGCGTTGAATTAGGGTACGGGCAGTACTTC. The V call is TRBV5-1, the J call TRBJ2-7, with D unresolved. The CDR3 extends over 13 amino acids. Germline lookup yields CDR1 SGHRS and CDR2 YFSETQ.